This TCR beta chain was identified in a study of OX40 agonist ivuxolimab in advanced cancers. Across the whole study: Two cutaneous melanoma patients and one hepatocellular carcinoma patient, three in all, had partial responses.

Of note for this clone: The antigen remains undetermined.

Germline CDR1 LGHNA, CDR2 YSLEER. Trimming cost V 3 bases and J 6 bases; bases outside gene matches: 8. The CDR3 is 17 residues long. Broader study findings: Several nonresponders also turned out to have low normalized T-cell clonal expansion.

TCRdb's table, derived via immunoSEQ multiplex PCR, lists solely in-frame clones and lacks some. Of about 7,000 clones in the sample, 76% were seen once. This receptor was obtained from an adult with an advanced solid tumor such as melanoma, head and neck, liver or kidney cancer. Sequencing was performed on CD4+ or CD8+ T cells sorted from blood, taken in a trial of the OX40 agonist ivuxolimab. The rearrangement joins TRBV4-3 to TRBJ2-1; 13 bases are shared with TRBD2. CDR3 region: CASSHREGLAGVNEQFF. DNA of the CDR3: TGCGCCAGCAGCCACCGGGAAGGACTAGCGGGAGTCAATGAGCAGTTCTTC.